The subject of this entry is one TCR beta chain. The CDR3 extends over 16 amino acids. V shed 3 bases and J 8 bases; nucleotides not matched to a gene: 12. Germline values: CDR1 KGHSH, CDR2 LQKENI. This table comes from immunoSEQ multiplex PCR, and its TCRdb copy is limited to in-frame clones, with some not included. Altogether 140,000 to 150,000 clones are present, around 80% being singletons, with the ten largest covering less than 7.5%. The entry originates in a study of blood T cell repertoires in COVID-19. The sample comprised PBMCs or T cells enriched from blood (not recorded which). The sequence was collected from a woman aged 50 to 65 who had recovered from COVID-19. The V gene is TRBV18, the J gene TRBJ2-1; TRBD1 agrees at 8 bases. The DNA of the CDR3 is TGTGCCAGCTCACCGGGAACAGGGGGGCTGAGGTATGAGCAGTTCTTC. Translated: CASSPGTGGLRYEQFF.